A single sample gave rise to the 10 T cell receptor beta chains below, sequenced in a study of metastatic and nonmetastatic thyroid tumors. All patients were treatment-naive before thyroid surgery. TCRdb reprocessed the PCR reads using MiXCR. The sample records about 38,000 clones, about 26% being singletons. Sequencing used blood. The receptors were gathered from a male donor with papillary thyroid cancer or a benign thyroid nodule (not recorded which). Some clones in this sample may be carry-over from other donors' samples.

CDR3 sequence reads: CASSYGTGISGELFF. CDR3 bases: TGTGCCAGCAGTTACGGGACAGGGATTTCCGGGGAGCTGTTTTTT. V and J are TRBV6-5 and TRBJ2-2; 9 bases map to TRBD1. Germline loops: CDR1 MNHEY, CDR2 SVGAGI. The CDR3 loop spans 15 amino acids. V lost 2 bases, J lost 6 bases, and 4 bases stayed unmatched.

This chain links TRBV20-1 with TRBJ1-5; 7 bases map to TRBD1. Germline CDR1 DFQATT, CDR2 SNEGSKA (reference sequence). CDR3 length: 13 amino acids. J gave up 3 bases and V 6 bases, and 5 bases lay outside the gene matches. The CDR3 sequence is CSAKQGPNQPQHF. CDR3 sequence (DNA): TGCAGTGCAAAACAGGGGCCCAATCAGCCCCAGCATTTT.

This clone was observed many times. This chain uses TRBV27 with TRBJ2-5; the D gene is possibly TRBD2 (7 bases). V lost 6 bases and J 5 bases, leaving 16 bases between the germline ends. Germline V gene lookup returns CDR1 MNHEY and CDR2 SMNVEV (reference sequence). The CDR3 is made up of 14 amino acids. CDR3 bases: TGTGCCAGCAGCCGCCCGGGGGGCGCGGAGACCCAGTACTTC. Translation: CASSRPGGAETQYF.

This clone has just a few counts. V is TRBV27 and J is TRBJ1-2; 9 bases map to TRBD1. Germline-derived CDR1 and CDR2 are MNHEY and SMNVEV (reference sequence). The V segment lost 5 bases and the J segment 6 bases; nucleotides outside the gene matches: 10. CDR3 size: 15 residues. This chain's CDR3 is CASSPETGGLDGYTF. CDR3 bases: TGTGCCAGCAGTCCAGAGACAGGGGGTTTGGATGGCTACACCTTC.

This clone has a count of ten or more. The chain links TRBV6-1 to TRBJ2-3; the match to TRBD2 covers 7 bases. Germline V gene sequence: CDR1 MNHNS, CDR2 SASEGT. The trim removed 5 bases at V and 2 bases at J, leaving 10 bases unmatched. The CDR3 consists of 16 residues. CDR3 sequence (DNA): TGTGCCAGCAGTCGTCCGGGGGGTACGAACACAGATACGCAGTATTTT. It codes for CASSRPGGTNTDTQYF.

The chain is built from TRBV20-1 and TRBJ2-7; 11 nucleotides match TRBD2. The CDR3 is made up of 17 amino acids. The germline gives CDR1 DFQATT, CDR2 SNEGSKA (reference sequence). V lost 6 bases, J lost 1 base, and 14 bases stayed unmatched. The CDR3 is CSAPTSGDTMFSYEQYF. The CDR3 bases are TGCAGTGCCCCGACTAGCGGGGACACGATGTTTTCCTACGAGCAGTACTTC.

By share, this clone ranks as medium-sized (0.01 to 0.1%). The chain joins TRBV13 to TRBJ2-7; 8 positions agree with TRBD1. CDR1 and CDR2 from the germline V gene are PRHDT and FYEKMQ (reference sequence). J gave up 3 bases and V 4 bases, and 2 bases lay outside the gene matches. The CDR3 sequence is 13 residues long. The CDR3 loop is CASSSGQGYEQYF. The CDR3 DNA reads as TGTGCCAGCAGCTCCGGACAGGGCTACGAGCAGTACTTC.

This clone showed up many times. This clone may be a read error of a much larger clone one base away. This chain connects TRBV5-1 to TRBJ1-1; 8 bases line up with TRBD1. The CDR3 contains 14 residues. Germline assignment: CDR1 SGHRS and CDR2 YFSETQ. V was pared by 5 bases and J by 0 bases, with 3 bases of the junction left unmatched. The CDR3 sequence is CASRSGQVNTEAFF. The CDR3 DNA is TGCGCCAGCAGATCGGGACAGGTGAACACTGAAGCTTTCTTT.

In this sample, this clone is medium-sized. The V gene is TRBV7-8, the J gene TRBJ2-7; 10 nucleotides align to TRBD1. CDR1 SGHVS and CDR2 FQNEAQ come from the germline V gene. This CDR3 contains 13 residues. Trimming at V came to 6 bases and at J to 3 bases, leaving 2 bases not matched to a gene. As DNA, the CDR3 is TGTGCCAGCAGTAGGGACAGGGGCTACGAGCAGTACTTC. Protein sequence: CASSRDRGYEQYF.

The chain recombines TRBV7-2 with TRBJ1-6; no firm D call. V was clipped by 2 bases and J by 10 bases, with 12 bases between them. This CDR3 region has 14 residues. Looked up from germline, CDR1 is SGHTA and CDR2 is FQGNSA. This chain's CDR3 is CASSLWSVGSPLHF. The CDR3 DNA follows: TGTGCCAGCAGCTTATGGTCGGTCGGCTCACCCCTCCACTTT.